This entry is about one T cell receptor (beta chain). Its specificity is not known. The study ran the assay at deep level. Only in-frame clones appear in the TCRdb table, and some are missing; sequencing was by immunoSEQ multiplex PCR. In the table there are 400,000 or so clones, about 96% of which are singletons. All donors were Caucasian adults living in Nashville, Tennessee. CD8 memory pooled CD45RO+ cells and CCR7-negative CD45RA+ TemRA cells. This sample is part of a study of shared clonotypes between healthy human individuals. From germline, CDR1 is GTSNPN and CDR2 SVGIG (reference sequence). This CDR3 is built from 12 residues. Deletions cut 8 bases from V and 8 bases from J, with 15 bases between. Regarding the study as a whole: A small donor pool kept down the genetic and exposure-history diversity that was represented.

Sequencing was carried out using memory CD8+ T cells sorted from blood. Indicated subset: CD45RO+ cells pooled with CCR7-negative TemRA cells. This chain connects TRBV30 to TRBJ2-2; tentative D call: TRBD1 (6 bases). This TCR was recovered from a man aged 25 to 40 in good health. The CDR3 DNA reads TGTGCCCGGACAGCGAGTTCGGGGGAGCTGTTTTTT. It codes for CARTASSGELFF.